This is a list of T cell receptor beta chains from one sample in a study of cytomegalovirus exposure and HLA in healthy donors. The data were produced by immunoSEQ multiplex PCR, yet TCRdb's version contains in-frame clones alone and is incomplete. This table holds under 200,000 clones, around 77% found once. The sequencing sample was made of PBMCs. Receptors were obtained from a man aged 25 to 40 in good health and CMV-seronegative. CDR3s include the opening cysteine and the closing phenylalanine or tryptophan. A D gene is named only where the DNA matches it firmly. Part of the rows lack a size; the others show once, few, many or a class for expanded clones.

j_call v_call clone_size d_call cdr3_aa cdr3_nt
TRBJ2-7 TRBV7-3 . TRBD2 CASSPQLAGVHKISEQYF TGTGCCAGCAGCCCCCAACTAGCGGGAGTACATAAAATATCCGAGCAGTACTTC
TRBJ2-7 TRBV6-1 . . CAGTWTDNYEQYF TGTGCCGGCACCTGGACAGATAACTACGAGCAGTACTTC
TRBJ2-5 TRBV9 few TRBD2 CASSVEGGGLAGVEETQYF TGTGCCAGCAGCGTAGAAGGAGGTGGGCTAGCGGGAGTGGAAGAGACCCAGTACTTC
TRBJ2-7 TRBV27 . TRBD2 CASSLRENVYEQYF TGTGCCAGCAGTTTGCGGGAGAACGTTTACGAGCAGTACTTC
TRBJ2-7 TRBV5-1 . . CASSGQGGAIYEQYF TGCGCCAGCAGCGGACAAGGGGGGGCTATCTACGAGCAGTACTTC
TRBJ2-1 TRBV15 . . CATAGQDTSSYNEQFF TGTGCCACAGCAGGTCAGGATACGAGCTCCTACAATGAGCAGTTCTTC
TRBJ1-2 TRBV19 . . CASRGEAFNYGYTF TGTGCCAGCCGTGGGGAGGCCTTTAACTATGGCTACACCTTC
TRBJ2-7 TRBV27 few TRBD1 CASSPRGLQGAVEQYF TGTGCCAGCAGTCCCAGGGGGTTGCAGGGGGCGGTTGAGCAGTACTTC
TRBJ1-1 TRBV7-9 . . CASSPLWGRTEAFF TGTGCCAGCAGCCCCCTTTGGGGCCGAACTGAAGCTTTCTTT
TRBJ2-1 TRBV12-5 . TRBD2 CASGLTSGIYNEQFF TGTGCTAGTGGTTTGACTAGCGGGATCTACAATGAGCAGTTCTTC
TRBJ2-3 TRBV7-6 . . CASSQPAVTSTDTQYF TGTGCCAGCAGCCAACCCGCGGTCACTAGCACAGATACGCAGTATTTT
TRBJ2-3 TRBV19 . . CASSSYRVGLQDTQYF TGTGCCAGTAGTAGCTACAGGGTTGGATTACAAGATACGCAGTATTTT
TRBJ2-1 TRBV7-2 . . CASSPRFDEQFF TGTGCCAGCAGCCCGCGGTTCGACGAGCAGTTCTTC
TRBJ1-6 TRBV5-1 few . CASRNLQGNNSPLHF TGCGCCAGCAGAAATCTTCAGGGGAATAATTCACCCCTCCACTTT
TRBJ2-5 TRBV7-9 . . CASSTPRGTAQETQYF TGTGCCAGCAGCACCCCCCGGGGGACAGCTCAAGAGACCCAGTACTTC
TRBJ2-5 TRBV13 . TRBD2 CASSLLGGGAHETQYF TGTGCCAGCAGCTTACTTGGGGGAGGGGCGCACGAGACCCAGTACTTC
TRBJ2-3 TRBV27 once TRBD2 CASSLSMGGLATDTQYF TGTGCCAGCAGTTTATCGATGGGGGGACTAGCCACAGATACGCAGTATTTT
TRBJ1-1 TRBV30 . TRBD1 CAWSRGMNTEAFF TGTGCCTGGAGCAGGGGGATGAACACTGAAGCTTTCTTT
TRBJ1-1 TRBV5-4 few . CASSVVANTEAFF TGTGCCAGCAGCGTGGTAGCGAACACTGAAGCTTTCTTT
TRBJ1-1 TRBV28 . . CASKDSYEAFF TGTGCCAGCAAAGACAGTTATGAAGCTTTCTTT
TRBJ1-2 TRBV6-6 . . CASSYSLPVYGYTF TGTGCCAGCAGTTACTCGCTCCCAGTCTATGGCTACACCTTC
TRBJ2-7 TRBV6-1 . . CASSPTPYPLDEQYF TGTGCCAGCAGCCCAACACCATACCCGTTGGACGAGCAGTACTTC
TRBJ1-1 TRBV25-1 medium-sized . CASSELERGAFF TGTGCCAGCAGTGAATTAGAGAGGGGGGCTTTCTTT
TRBJ2-5 TRBV28 . . CASSPPRGRETQYF TGTGCCAGCAGTCCCCCCCGGGGAAGGGAGACCCAGTACTTC
TRBJ2-2 TRBV27 . TRBD1 CASSSGQYTGELFF TGTGCCAGCAGTTCGGGACAGTACACCGGGGAGCTGTTTTTT
TRBJ2-7 TRBV7-9 . . CASSLDFDEQYF TGTGCCAGCAGCTTAGATTTCGACGAGCAGTACTTC
TRBJ1-1 TRBV25-1 few . CASRAVKAEAFF TGTGCCAGCAGGGCGGTTAAAGCTGAAGCTTTCTTT
TRBJ1-1 TRBV9 once TRBD1 CASSVGGQGEAFF TGTGCCAGCAGCGTAGGGGGACAGGGTGAAGCTTTCTTT
TRBJ2-5 TRBV27 once . CASSPLEETQYF TGTGCCAGCAGTCCCCTAGAAGAGACCCAGTACTTC
TRBJ2-7 TRBV5-4 . . CASSLGLGTYEQYF TGTGCCAGCAGCTTGGGACTAGGAACCTACGAGCAGTACTTC
TRBJ2-5 TRBV6-6 . . CASRPKQGETQYF TGTGCCAGCAGACCAAAACAGGGTGAGACCCAGTACTTC
TRBJ1-1 TRBV25-1 once . CASSEFGLNTEAFF TGTGCCAGCAGTGAATTTGGGCTGAACACTGAAGCTTTCTTT
TRBJ2-7 TRBV19 . TRBD2 CASSSGTSGNFEQYF TGTGCCAGTAGTAGCGGGACTAGCGGAAATTTCGAGCAGTACTTC
TRBJ1-5 TRBV6-6 . TRBD1 CASSSGTGNQPQHF TGTGCCAGCAGCTCCGGGACAGGCAATCAGCCCCAGCATTTT
TRBJ2-7 TRBV27 . TRBD2 CASSLGGRIYEQYF TGTGCCAGCAGTTTGGGGGGGAGAATTTACGAGCAGTACTTC
TRBJ1-4 TRBV7-9 . . CASSLGTANEKLFF TGTGCCAGCAGCTTAGGGACAGCGAATGAAAAACTGTTTTTT
TRBJ2-7 TRBV11-2 . TRBD2 CASSALAAYEQYF TGTGCCAGCAGCGCACTAGCGGCCTACGAGCAGTACTTC
TRBJ1-5 TRBV19 . . CASSSRPGQSNQPQHF TGTGCCAGTAGTAGTCGACCGGGACAAAGCAATCAGCCCCAGCATTTT
TRBJ1-1 TRBV6-1 . . CASSDFLETEAFF TGTGCCAGCAGTGATTTCCTCGAGACTGAAGCTTTCTTT
TRBJ2-3 TRBV6-1 . . CASSEGRDTDTQYF TGTGCCAGCAGTGAGGGCCGGGACACAGATACGCAGTATTTT
TRBJ2-2 TRBV28 . . CASGGWGRGTGELFF TGTGCCAGCGGGGGTTGGGGGCGCGGAACCGGGGAGCTGTTTTTT
TRBJ2-2 TRBV9 few . CASSAGQYTGELFF TGTGCCAGCAGCGCCGGACAGTACACCGGGGAGCTGTTTTTT
TRBJ2-7 TRBV9 once TRBD2 CASSARPGTSGTFYEQYF TGTGCCAGCAGCGCGCGACCCGGGACTAGCGGGACATTCTACGAGCAGTACTTC
TRBJ1-1 TRBV27 . . CASSFARGHPLNTEAFF TGTGCCAGCAGTTTCGCCAGGGGCCATCCCTTGAACACTGAAGCTTTCTTT
TRBJ2-2 TRBV15 . . CATSSPEGAGELFF TGTGCCACCAGCAGCCCCGAGGGAGCCGGGGAGCTGTTTTTT
TRBJ2-1 TRBV19 . . CASSSYQVGAIHEQFF TGTGCCAGTAGTAGCTACCAGGTCGGCGCCATCCATGAGCAGTTCTTC
TRBJ2-7 TRBV11-2 . TRBD2 CASSRYGLAGPYYEQYF TGTGCCAGCAGCCGATACGGACTAGCGGGACCGTACTACGAGCAGTACTTC
TRBJ1-2 TRBV4-1 . . CASSPGAPRNGYTF TGCGCCAGCAGCCCAGGGGCCCCCAGAAATGGCTACACCTTC
TRBJ2-1 TRBV28 . . CASSPINSADYNEQFF TGTGCCAGCAGTCCCATCAACTCCGCCGACTACAATGAGCAGTTCTTC
TRBJ2-7 TRBV7-9 . . CASSPPEVGAGEQYF TGTGCCAGCAGCCCCCCGGAGGTGGGCGCGGGCGAGCAGTACTTC
TRBJ2-4 TRBV9 . . CASSVDPAGDQNIQYF TGTGCCAGCAGCGTAGATCCGGCAGGGGACCAAAACATTCAGTACTTC